This T cell receptor (beta chain) was sequenced for a study of human T cells and chemical hapten exposure. Study results and caveats: With regard to DPC sensitization, TCRs above 1 in 1000 frequency did not change. Patch test score was positively correlated with the counts of TCRs that had expanded at PT1.

The CDR3 length is 14 residues. The V end lost 6 bases, the J end lost 0 bases, and 9 bases lay between the germline ends. The V gene's germline CDR1 is MNHEY and CDR2 SMNVEV (reference sequence). TCRdb reprocessed the RACE reads via MiXCR and lists one record per CDR3 protein. The top ten hold about 5.6% of the sample, which has 28,000 or so distinct CDR3 sequences, approximately 5.8% seen once. This clonotype appeared many times. The antigen is undetermined. Time point meaning: patch test 3, about 24 weeks after DPC sensitization. Treatment denoted: therapeutic diphenylcyclopropenone sensitization with weekly scalp DPC. Extraction of total RNA was performed on unfractionated whole blood.

This TCR came from a man in his thirties or forties with alopecia areata. Some clones in this sample may be carry-over from other donors' samples. The chain links TRBV27 to TRBJ2-1; tentatively, D is TRBD1 (6 bases). The material was whole blood, obtained in connection with sensitization to the hapten diphenylcyclopropenone (DPC). DNA of the CDR3: TGTGCCAGCAGGCAGGGGAGCTCCTACAATGAGCAGTTCTTC. Translated, it gives CASRQGSSYNEQFF.